This entry lists 9 T cell receptor beta chains sequenced from one sample in a study of metastatic and nonmetastatic thyroid tumors. Thyroid surgery took place with no prior treatment in any patient. TCRdb reassembled clones from the PCR reads with MiXCR. Of around 26,000 clones listed, roughly a fifth are singletons. Sequenced: blood. The receptor source for this set is a male donor with papillary thyroid cancer or a benign thyroid nodule (not recorded which). Some clones in this sample may be carry-over from other donors' samples.

This chain links TRBV20-1 with TRBJ2-7, with D tentatively TRBD1 (5 bases). Trimming left V 3 bases short and J 5 bases short, with 14 bases between. This CDR3 region has 13 residues. Germline V gene lookup returns CDR1 DFQATT and CDR2 SNEGSKA (reference sequence). In DNA, the CDR3 is TGCAGTGCTAGTGGGGCGGTAACCCACGAGCAGTACTTC. This codes for CSASGAVTHEQYF.

This clone has only a few counts. V is TRBV2 and J is TRBJ2-7, with 7 bases matching TRBD2. CDR1 and CDR2 from the germline V gene are SNHLY and FYNNEI. The CDR3 totals 13 residues. Trimming removed 6 bases from V and 2 bases from J; junction bases left unmatched: 4. The CDR3 sequence: CASRAGSPYEQYF. The CDR3 DNA reads TGTGCCAGCAGAGCGGGGTCTCCCTACGAGCAGTACTTC.

V gene TRBV11-2 combines with J gene TRBJ2-1; 9 nucleotides align to TRBD2. V shed 6 bases, J shed 1 base, and the junction held 10 bases outside the gene matches. This CDR3 contains 17 residues. Germline V lookup: CDR1 SGHAT, CDR2 FQNNGV. CDR3 protein: CASSGSGSVGSYNEQFF. The CDR3 nucleotides are TGTGCCAGCAGTGGTAGCGGGAGTGTGGGGTCCTACAATGAGCAGTTCTTC.

This clone is medium-sized (0.01 to 0.1%) in the sample. Written as DNA, the CDR3 is TGCGCCAGCAGTGGCTGGGTAGCGGGAGTGCTGGGGGAGCAGTACTTC. This translates into CASSGWVAGVLGEQYF. This chain joins TRBV10-2 and TRBJ2-7, with 9 positions matching TRBD2. V lost 4 bases, J lost 7 bases, and 14 bases stayed unmatched. This CDR3 has 16 amino acids. Per germline, CDR1 WSHSY and CDR2 SAAADI.

In this sample, this clone turned up a few times. The genes are TRBV28 and TRBJ1-4, with D maybe TRBD1 (6 bases). Trimming cost V 1 base and J 7 bases, with 10 bases left between them. Germline V CDR1 and CDR2: MDHEN, SYDVKM. CDR3 length equals 14 residues. CDR3 in DNA: TGTGCCAGCAGTTTATATCAGGGGACTGAAAAACTGTTTTTT. Amino acid sequence: CASSLYQGTEKLFF.

This clone came up many times. V and J are TRBV20-1 and TRBJ2-7, with D uncertain. This CDR3 has 11 residues. V was clipped by 5 bases and J by 3 bases, with 8 bases between them. CDR1 and CDR2 from the germline V gene are DFQATT and SNEGSKA (reference sequence). CDR3 nucleotides: TGCAGTGCTTACAGTGACTACGAGCAGTACTTC. Protein: CSAYSDYEQYF.

There are many counts of this clone. This sequence joins TRBV2 and TRBJ2-1, with 8 bases aligning to TRBD2. This CDR3 comprises 16 residues. The trim removed 3 bases at V and 6 bases at J, leaving 10 bases unmatched. Germline CDR1 is SNHLY and CDR2 is FYNNEI. CDR3 DNA: TGTGCCAGCAGTGACCGAATGAGCGGGAGTGGCAATGAGCAGTTCTTC. Protein product: CASSDRMSGSGNEQFF.

The table lists this clone with many counts. This sequence joins TRBV5-1 and TRBJ2-3, with a tentative D call TRBD1 (5 bases). Germline CDR1 SGHRS, CDR2 YFSETQ. Deletions cut 4 bases from V and 14 bases from J, with 26 bases between. The CDR3 is 15 residues long. As DNA, the CDR3 is TGCGCCAGCAGCCAAACAGGTTTCCTCACGCAACGTGTGTATTTT. It yields the protein CASSQTGFLTQRVYF.

This clone is deemed medium-sized. This sequence joins TRBV27 and TRBJ2-7; 14 nucleotides match TRBD2. Trimming at V came to 5 bases and at J to 6 bases, leaving 3 bases not matched to a gene. Germline CDR1 MNHEY, CDR2 SMNVEV (reference sequence). This CDR3 spans 14 amino acids. CDR3 residues: CASSKGLAGVEQYF. The CDR3 DNA sequence: TGTGCCAGCAGTAAGGGACTAGCGGGAGTCGAGCAGTACTTC.